What follows describes a single T cell receptor beta chain. Its cognate antigen is unknown. This sample was included in a study of CD8 T cells in ankylosing spondylitis. Findings of the study overall: A number of the motif variants had already been described in reactive arthritis synovial fluid and blood. Seven to nine highly homologous variants made up a TCR beta motif, and this motif appeared characteristic of ankylosing spondylitis blood.

TCRdb independently ran MiXCR on the 5' RACE reads; one entry per CDR3 protein. The table lists about 540,000 distinct CDR3 sequences, about an eighth of them singletons. The trim removed 3 bases at V and 2 bases at J, leaving 7 bases unmatched. Germline values: CDR1 SGHTA, CDR2 FQGNSA. This CDR3 is 16 amino acids long. This clonotype was obtained from a male donor with ankylosing spondylitis. Input material: blood, either unsorted or a sorted T cell fraction (not recorded which). This chain links TRBV7-2 with TRBJ2-1, with TRBD1 identical over 7 bases. The CDR3 nucleotides are TGTGCCAGCAGCTTTTCCGGGACAGTCCCCTACAATGAGCAGTTCTTC. Translation gives CASSFSGTVPYNEQFF.